One T cell receptor (beta chain) is described in this entry. Antigen: not known. These data come from a study of T cell responses to AZD1222 COVID-19 vaccine. Regarding the study as a whole: Regions 160-218 and 743-854 held dominance among vaccine-associated CD4 TCRs, which spanned spike. There were repertoire samples only from the period after the peak T cell response. Within unmutated variant regions lay the reported targets of nearly half of spike-specific TCRs. Clonal diversity was possibly underestimated; the donors were predominantly white British and more often female.

Assay used: immunoSEQ multiplex PCR; TCRdb lists only in-frame clones, some missing. This table holds about 190,000 clones, approximately 90% found once. The receptor was isolated from an adult in good health. The material sequenced was peripheral blood, taken on day 0 of AZD1222 vaccination.

Here the CDR3 reads CASSLGGGPLYQETQYF. In DNA, the CDR3 is TGTGCCAGCAGCTTAGGGGGGGGTCCACTGTACCAAGAGACCCAGTACTTC. The rearrangement joins TRBV7-2 to TRBJ2-5; 7 bases are shared with TRBD2. CDR1 is SGHTA, CDR2 FQGNSA, per germline. The CDR3 runs to 17 residues. J lost 0 bases, V lost 1 base, and 8 bases had no gene match.